These T cell receptor beta chains were read from a single sample in a study of T cell changes during pregnancy in multiple sclerosis. Assay used: immunoSEQ multiplex PCR; TCRdb lists only in-frame clones, some missing. The data show about 100,000 clones, 92% seen once. This sample comprised peripheral blood, obtained after pregnancy. These receptors originate from a female donor with multiple sclerosis, enrolled in a pregnancy study. Both conserved end residues are part of each CDR3. D genes are given only for firm matches. Size is stated for part of the rows, as once, few or many counts, or as a class when the clone is expanded.

size: once; V: TRBV7-8; D: -; J: TRBJ2-2; DNA: TGTGCCAGCAGCTTTGGGCAGAGATACACCGGGGAGCTGTTTTTT; CDR3: CASSFGQRYTGELFF
size: -; V: TRBV6-5; D: TRBD1; J: TRBJ2-7; DNA: TGTGCCAGCAGTTACTACGGGACAGGGTCCGACGAGCAGTACTTC; CDR3: CASSYYGTGSDEQYF
size: -; V: TRBV18; D: -; J: TRBJ2-7; DNA: TGTGCCAGCTCACCCATCGTGCGCCAGGGGCTTACCGAGCAGTACTTC; CDR3: CASSPIVRQGLTEQYF
size: -; V: TRBV5-8; D: -; J: TRBJ1-1; DNA: TGTGCCAGCTGGGCCGCTGGAATTATGAACACTGAAGCTTTCTTT; CDR3: CASWAAGIMNTEAFF
size: -; V: TRBV5-5; D: -; J: TRBJ2-5; DNA: TGTGCCAGCAGCTCAGGGGCCCGAGAGACCCAGTACTTC; CDR3: CASSSGARETQYF
size: -; V: TRBV9; D: TRBD2; J: TRBJ2-5; DNA: TGTGCCAGCAGCGTAGCGGGAGGTCGAGAAGAGACCCAGTACTTC; CDR3: CASSVAGGREETQYF
size: -; V: TRBV11-2; D: TRBD1; J: TRBJ1-4; DNA: TGTGCCAGCAGCTTAGGGACAGGGGCTCGCGGGCTGTTTTTT; CDR3: CASSLGTGARGLFF
size: -; V: TRBV12-5; D: TRBD2; J: TRBJ2-5; DNA: TGTGCTAGTGGTTTGGGAGCGGGGGGTAAAGAGACCCAGTACTTC; CDR3: CASGLGAGGKETQYF
size: -; V: TRBV28; D: TRBD1; J: TRBJ1-2; DNA: TGTGCCAGCAGTTCCAGGACAGGGAATAGGGATGGCTACACCTTC; CDR3: CASSSRTGNRDGYTF
size: -; V: TRBV18; D: -; J: TRBJ2-7; DNA: TGTGCCAGCTCACCGCAGGGACATTTTGCCGAGCAGTACTTC; CDR3: CASSPQGHFAEQYF
size: -; V: TRBV6-4; D: TRBD2; J: TRBJ2-3; DNA: TGTGCCAGCAGTTTAGCGGGAGAGGGCACAGATACGCAGTATTTT; CDR3: CASSLAGEGTDTQYF
size: -; V: TRBV6-5; D: -; J: TRBJ1-1; DNA: TGTGCCAGCAGTTACTCGAGGCAGACGAACACTGAAGCTTTCTTT; CDR3: CASSYSRQTNTEAFF
size: -; V: TRBV15; D: -; J: TRBJ1-2; DNA: TGTGCCACCAGCAGGGACTCCCGTAGGTCTGGCTACACCTTC; CDR3: CATSRDSRRSGYTF
size: -; V: TRBV5-6; D: -; J: TRBJ2-1; DNA: TGTGCCAGCAGCTTCGTCCAGGGCTACAATGAGCAGTTCTTC; CDR3: CASSFVQGYNEQFF
size: -; V: TRBV6-5; D: -; J: TRBJ2-3; DNA: TGTGCCAGCAGGATAAACTACGCCACAGATACGCAGTATTTT; CDR3: CASRINYATDTQYF
size: -; V: TRBV25-1; D: -; J: TRBJ1-1; DNA: TGTGCCAGCAGTTCAATGCTGGGGCTCACTGAAGCTTTCTTT; CDR3: CASSSMLGLTEAFF
size: -; V: TRBV4-2; D: TRBD1; J: TRBJ1-5; DNA: TGTGCCAGCAGCCAAACCGACACCAGGGGGAATAGCAATCAGCCCCAGCATTTT; CDR3: CASSQTDTRGNSNQPQHF
size: -; V: TRBV15; D: TRBD1; J: TRBJ2-1; DNA: TGTGCCACCAGCAGTTTCTTGGGACAGGGAAATGAGCAGTTCTTC; CDR3: CATSSFLGQGNEQFF
size: -; V: TRBV5-4; D: TRBD2; J: TRBJ2-7; DNA: TGTGCCAGCCGCCTAGCGGGAGGTTCCTACGAGCAGTACTTC; CDR3: CASRLAGGSYEQYF
size: -; V: TRBV7-6; D: TRBD1; J: TRBJ1-5; DNA: TGTGCCAGCAGCCAAGGACAGGGTAATCAGCCCCAGCATTTT; CDR3: CASSQGQGNQPQHF
size: -; V: TRBV30; D: -; J: TRBJ1-5; DNA: TGTGCCTGGAGTAGGGGGGGGGAAAGTCAGCCCCAGCATTTT; CDR3: CAWSRGGESQPQHF
size: -; V: TRBV7-2; D: -; J: TRBJ1-6; DNA: TGTGCCAGCAGCTTCGAAGGGTCGGGAGGGTCACCCCTCCACTTT; CDR3: CASSFEGSGGSPLHF
size: -; V: TRBV5-5; D: -; J: TRBJ1-4; DNA: TGTGCCAGCAGCTTGTCCGTTGAAAAACTGTTTTTT; CDR3: CASSLSVEKLFF
size: once; V: TRBV2; D: -; J: TRBJ1-2; DNA: TGTGCCAGCAGTGTTCGCCCCGGCGGTGACTATGGCTACACCTTC; CDR3: CASSVRPGGDYGYTF
size: -; V: TRBV4-1; D: TRBD2; J: TRBJ2-2; DNA: TGCGCCAGCAGCCCGGACGGGGGGGCCCTGTCCGGGGAGCTGTTTTTT; CDR3: CASSPDGGALSGELFF
size: -; V: TRBV19; D: TRBD2; J: TRBJ2-2; DNA: TGTGCCAGTAGTTGGGGGGGAAGGAACACCGGGGAGCTGTTTTTT; CDR3: CASSWGGRNTGELFF
size: -; V: TRBV4-1; D: TRBD1; J: TRBJ2-7; DNA: TGCGCCAGCAGCCCTTACAGGGGGCCCTACGAGCAGTACTTC; CDR3: CASSPYRGPYEQYF
size: -; V: TRBV5-4; D: TRBD1; J: TRBJ1-1; DNA: TGTGCCAGCAGCTTGGGAAGGGGGCAGAACACTGAAGCTTTCTTT; CDR3: CASSLGRGQNTEAFF
size: -; V: TRBV28; D: TRBD1; J: TRBJ1-6; DNA: TGTGCCAGCAAGCCGGGACAGGGAAATTCACCCCTCCACTTT; CDR3: CASKPGQGNSPLHF
size: -; V: TRBV30; D: -; J: TRBJ1-2; DNA: TGTGCCTGGAGGTCGCGCCCGGGAGGCTACACCTTC; CDR3: CAWRSRPGGYTF
size: -; V: TRBV7-2; D: -; J: TRBJ2-1; DNA: TGTGCCAGCAGCTTAGGCAGCTCCTACAATGAGCAGTTCTTC; CDR3: CASSLGSSYNEQFF